One sample yielded the 32 T cell receptor beta chains listed below, sequenced in a study of blood T cell repertoires in COVID-19. TCRdb's table, derived via immunoSEQ multiplex PCR, lists solely in-frame clones and lacks some. The sample includes about 130,000 clones, roughly four fifths of them seen just once. Sequencing used peripheral blood. These receptors all stem from a woman older than 75 with acute or convalescent COVID-19.

V gene TRBV27 combines with J gene TRBJ2-7; 9 bases line up with TRBD2. V was clipped by 6 bases and J by 0 bases; unmatched bases: 9. The CDR3 is 16 amino acids. The germline V gene has CDR1 MNHEY and CDR2 SMNVEV (reference sequence). CDR3 residues: CASSRPAGGSSYEQYF. CDR3 nucleotides: TGTGCCAGCAGCCGCCCCGCGGGGGGGAGCTCCTACGAGCAGTACTTC.

The rearrangement joins TRBV6-5 to TRBJ2-7; 10 bases agree with TRBD1. CDR3 length: 14 amino acids. V was clipped by 6 bases and J by 8 bases; unmatched bases: 10. Germline CDR1 MNHEY, CDR2 SVGAGI. The CDR3 coding sequence is TGTGCCAGCAGAGCCGGGACAGGGGAAGTGAAGCAGTACTTC. Its translation: CASRAGTGEVKQYF.

This sequence joins TRBV5-1 and TRBJ2-5, with 10 bases fitting TRBD2. Germline trimming cut 0 bases from V and 2 bases from J; bases unmatched to any gene: 13. This CDR3 has 19 residues. CDR1 SGHRS and CDR2 YFSETQ come from the germline V gene. The CDR3 DNA reads as TGCGCCAGCAGCTTGGGCGCAAGCGGGGGGGCCCTGGGGCAAGAGACCCAGTACTTC. This encodes CASSLGASGGALGQETQYF.

This rearrangement joins TRBV11-1 to TRBJ1-1, with 10 bases matching TRBD1. The trim removed 4 bases at V and 5 bases at J, leaving 10 bases unmatched. Per germline, CDR1 SGHAT and CDR2 FQDESV (reference sequence). The CDR3 is 16 amino acids. The DNA of the CDR3 is TGTGCCAGCAGCTCCGAGACAGGGGGCGCGTGGACTGAAGCTTTCTTT. Its translation: CASSSETGGAWTEAFF.

The DNA of the CDR3 is TGTGCCAGTAGGCGGGAAGGCGTACAGACCCAGTACTTC. Its protein is CASRREGVQTQYF. The V and J genes are TRBV19 and TRBJ2-5, with D perhaps matching TRBD2 (6 bases). Germline CDR1 and CDR2: LNHDA and SQIVND (reference sequence). V was pared by 6 bases and J by 6 bases, with 14 bases between. The CDR3 extends over 13 amino acids.

This rearrangement joins TRBV6-5 to TRBJ1-2; no firm D call. Trimming removed 6 bases from V and 1 base from J, with 12 bases in between. Germline-derived CDR1 and CDR2 are MNHEY and SVGAGI. The CDR3 extends over 14 amino acids. The DNA of the CDR3 is TGTGCCAGCAGCCGATACTTAGATAACTATGGCTACACCTTC. Encoded protein: CASSRYLDNYGYTF.

V gene TRBV18 combines with J gene TRBJ1-1; D remains unclear. The length of the CDR3 is 13 residues. Trimming shortened V by 5 bases and J by 6 bases, and 13 bases separated the two germline ends. Germline CDR1 and CDR2: KGHSH and LQKENI. CDR3 in amino acids: CASSRERDAEAFF. In DNA form, the CDR3 reads TGTGCCAGCTCAAGGGAGAGAGACGCTGAAGCTTTCTTT.

The chain is built from TRBV5-6 and TRBJ1-1, with a tentative D call TRBD1 (6 bases). Germline V lookup: CDR1 SGHDT, CDR2 YYEEEE. V gave up 2 bases and J gave up 7 bases, with 9 bases separating them. The CDR3 is 12 residues long. This CDR3 is CASSLQGYEAFF. The CDR3 DNA reads as TGTGCCAGCAGCTTACAGGGATATGAAGCTTTCTTT.

The chain is built from TRBV6-2 or TRBV6-3 and TRBJ1-2; D ambiguous. The V gene lost 0 bases and the J gene lost 2 bases, with 4 bases spanning the gap. Germline assignment: CDR1 MNHEY and CDR2 SVGEGT. This CDR3 spans 13 amino acids. Here the CDR3 reads CASSYSQNYGYTF. The CDR3 region has the DNA TGTGCCAGCAGTTACTCGCAGAACTATGGCTACACCTTC.

The V and J genes are TRBV10-2 and TRBJ2-1; TRBD2 aligns across 11 bases. With 1 base clipped from V and 5 bases from J, the junction kept 7 bases outside the gene matches. Germline V gives CDR1 WSHSY, CDR2 SAAADI. The CDR3 spans 17 residues. The CDR3 loop reads CASSEFSSGGPHNEQFF. The CDR3, as DNA: TGCGCCAGCAGTGAGTTTTCTAGCGGGGGGCCCCACAATGAGCAGTTCTTC.

This sequence joins TRBV4-1 and TRBJ1-2; D may be TRBD1 (6 bases). Germline V gene sequence: CDR1 MGHRA, CDR2 YSYEKL. The CDR3 covers 14 residues. V gave up 4 bases and J gave up 2 bases, with 11 bases separating them. This chain's CDR3 is CASSPGHQNYGYTF. The DNA for the CDR3 is TGCGCCAGCAGCCCGGGACACCAGAACTATGGCTACACCTTC.

This chain connects TRBV12-3 or TRBV12-4 to TRBJ1-6; D remains unclear. The CDR3 totals 12 residues. V was cut by 4 bases and J by 13 bases, with 11 bases left in between. In DNA, the CDR3 is TGTGCCAGCAGTTCGGACTTTCTTCCCCTCCACTTT. Translated: CASSSDFLPLHF.

Only one count was recorded for this clone. Here the CDR3 DNA reads TGTGCCAGCAGCCCCGACGACAGGGGTAGCAATCAGCCCCAGCATTTT. Translation gives CASSPDDRGSNQPQHF. The rearrangement links TRBV7-9 to TRBJ1-5; 8 nucleotides match TRBD1. The V gene's germline CDR1 is SEHNR and CDR2 FQNEAQ (reference sequence). The V gene end was trimmed by 5 bases and the J gene end by 0 bases; junction bases not matched to a gene: 6. There are 16 residues in the CDR3.

The rearrangement uses TRBV5-1 and TRBJ2-7, with D possibly being TRBD1 (5 bases). Trimming removed 0 bases at V and 0 bases at J, with 10 bases between. There are 15 residues in the CDR3. Germline V gene sequence: CDR1 SGHRS, CDR2 YFSETQ. CDR3 amino acids: CASSLVAGHSYEQYF. The DNA of the CDR3 is TGCGCCAGCAGCTTGGTCGCCGGACACTCCTACGAGCAGTACTTC.

The chain is built from TRBV19 and TRBJ2-1, with 13 nucleotides matching TRBD2. V lost 7 bases, J lost 10 bases, and 10 bases stayed unmatched. The CDR3 runs to 15 residues. Germline V gene sequence: CDR1 LNHDA, CDR2 SQIVND (reference sequence). CDR3 loop: CASKSWTSGGNEQFF. The CDR3 nucleotides are TGTGCCAGTAAATCTTGGACTAGCGGGGGAAACGAGCAGTTCTTC.

The gene calls are TRBV4-3 and TRBJ1-1; a possible D gene is TRBD1 (5 bases). This CDR3 is built from 15 residues. Germline V gene sequence: CDR1 LGHNA, CDR2 YSLEER. Trimming left V 0 bases short and J 10 bases short, with 18 bases between. CDR3 nucleotides: TGCGCCAGCAGCCAAGATTTTAATACAGGCCGATCAGCTTTCTTT. It translates to CASSQDFNTGRSAFF.

The chain uses TRBV4-2 and TRBJ1-4; TRBD1 might be the D (5 bases). The CDR3 is made up of 18 amino acids. CDR1 LGHNA and CDR2 YNFKEQ come from the germline V gene. V lost 2 bases to trimming and J lost 2 bases, with 18 bases between them. CDR3 nucleotides: TGTGCCAGCAGCCAACCTTGGGCAGTGGGGGGTACTAATGAAAAACTGTTTTTT. This encodes CASSQPWAVGGTNEKLFF.

This clone was recorded only once. The chain combines TRBV29-1 with TRBJ1-2, with D perhaps matching TRBD1 (5 bases). This CDR3 is built from 14 residues. V lost 5 bases and J 1 base, leaving 14 bases between the germline ends. Germline CDR1 SQVTM, CDR2 ANQGSEA. This CDR3 reads CSVWGTQINYGYTF. The CDR3 region has the DNA TGCAGCGTTTGGGGGACTCAGATTAACTATGGCTACACCTTC.

This chain links TRBV19 with TRBJ1-2; D ambiguous. The CDR3 length is 14 residues. Trimming removed 3 bases at V and 1 base at J, with 9 bases between. CDR1 is LNHDA and CDR2 is SQIVND in the germline V gene (reference sequence). As DNA, the CDR3 is TGTGCCAGTAGTATGGAGGCGGATAACTATGGCTACACCTTC. Its protein product is CASSMEADNYGYTF.

Only a few counts were recorded for this clone. The chain employs TRBV5-1 and TRBJ2-2, with a possible D match to TRBD2 (6 bases). The CDR3 runs 14 residues. Germline V gene lookup returns CDR1 SGHRS and CDR2 YFSETQ. V was pared by 7 bases and J by 3 bases, with 13 bases between. Here the CDR3 reads CASGRSGDTGELFF. In nucleotides, the CDR3 is TGCGCCAGCGGCCGGTCGGGGGACACCGGGGAGCTGTTTTTT.

This clone appeared once. The chain is built from TRBV23-1 and TRBJ1-4; the match to TRBD1 covers 8 bases. TRBV23-1 is an ORF; its function is uncertain. V trimming: 4 bases; J trimming: 4 bases; junction bases outside the gene matches: 14. This CDR3 spans 18 amino acids. CDR3 coding DNA: TGCGCCAGCAGTCCTCGACCCGGGGGCAGGGGGCATAATGAAAAACTGTTTTTT. This sequence encodes CASSPRPGGRGHNEKLFF.

This chain links TRBV10-3 with TRBJ1-1; a weak D match, TRBD1 (6 bases). The CDR3 runs to 13 residues. Germline V lookup: CDR1 ENHRY, CDR2 SYGVKD. V shed 5 bases and J shed 2 bases, with 9 bases lying between them. CDR3 nucleotides: TGTGCCATCAGTCCGGACAGTAACACTGAAGCTTTCTTT. The encoded protein is CAISPDSNTEAFF.

The V call is TRBV19, the J call TRBJ1-3, with TRBD1 as a possible D gene (5 bases). The V and J ends lost 7 bases and 7 bases respectively, with 17 bases between them. Germline V gene lookup returns CDR1 LNHDA and CDR2 SQIVND (reference sequence). The CDR3 has 14 amino acids. Written as DNA, the CDR3 is TGTGCCAGTATCAATCGGGGGACCCTGAACACCATATATTTT. Protein sequence: CASINRGTLNTIYF.

This sequence joins TRBV14 and TRBJ1-2, with D possibly matching TRBD1 (6 bases). CDR3 length equals 14 residues. V was pared by 1 base and J by 4 bases, with 10 bases between. The germline gives CDR1 SGHDN, CDR2 FVKESK. In nucleotides, the CDR3 is TGTGCCAGCAGCCAAGTTCAGGGGCCCTATGGCTACACCTTC. Protein: CASSQVQGPYGYTF.

The chain uses TRBV18 and TRBJ1-2; TRBD1 matches at 10 bases. V shed 0 bases and J 5 bases; nucleotides not matched to a gene: 6. Germline V gene lookup returns CDR1 KGHSH and CDR2 LQKENI. The length of the CDR3 is 16 residues. The CDR3 loop reads CASSPPVAGQGYGYTF. As DNA, the CDR3 is TGTGCCAGCTCACCACCCGTTGCGGGACAGGGGTATGGCTACACCTTC.

This chain connects TRBV6-1 to TRBJ2-5; D is unclear. Germline lookup yields CDR1 MNHNS and CDR2 SASEGT. The CDR3 contains 15 residues. V was clipped by 1 base and J by 5 bases, with 14 bases between them. The CDR3 DNA is TGTGCCAGCAGTGAAGAGAACCGGGTCTGGGAGACCCAGTACTTC. This gives the protein CASSEENRVWETQYF.

This clone appeared a single time. CDR3 region: CASSKALGGAFNTEAFF. In DNA form, the CDR3 reads TGTGCCAGCAGCAAAGCGCTAGGAGGGGCCTTCAACACTGAAGCTTTCTTT. The chain has TRBV21-1 and TRBJ1-1. TRBV21-1 constitutes a pseudogene. This CDR3 is built from 17 residues.

V and J are TRBV4-2 and TRBJ2-2, with 8 bases lining up with TRBD1. The V gene's germline CDR1 is LGHNA and CDR2 YNFKEQ. Trimming took 0 bases from V and 4 from J; bases not matched to a gene: 7. CDR3 size: 17 residues. CDR3 sequence: CASSQDPPDRATGELFF. The CDR3, as DNA: TGTGCCAGCAGCCAAGATCCACCGGACAGGGCCACCGGGGAGCTGTTTTTT.

The chain couples TRBV4-1 to TRBJ1-1; 11 bases match TRBD1. The CDR3 consists of 15 residues. The V segment lost 1 base and the J segment 5 bases; nucleotides outside the gene matches: 3. The germline V gene has CDR1 MGHRA and CDR2 YSYEKL. CDR3 bases: TGCGCCAGCAGCCAAGCCGGGACAGGGGGAACTGAAGCTTTCTTT. Translated: CASSQAGTGGTEAFF.

The table lists this clone with a count of one. V usage is TRBV5-4 and J usage is TRBJ2-1; possible D gene TRBD1, 6 bases. Between the trimmed V and J ends, which lost 1 base and 7 bases, there was a span of 18 bases. CDR3 length: 16 amino acids. Germline CDR1 SGHNT, CDR2 YYREEE (reference sequence). This CDR3 reads CASSLLGVRTANEQFF. Here the CDR3 DNA reads TGTGCCAGCAGCTTGTTGGGGGTAAGGACAGCGAATGAGCAGTTCTTC.

This clone has more than one count but fewer than ten. This chain joins TRBV18 and TRBJ1-1; D is ambiguous. V lost 8 bases and J lost 1, with 17 bases in between. The CDR3 has 15 amino acids. Germline CDR1 is KGHSH and CDR2 is LQKENI. The CDR3 bases are TGTGCCAGCCGGCGCTTAGCGACACCGAACACTGAAGCTTTCTTT. The encoded protein is CASRRLATPNTEAFF.

This clone occurred a few times. The rearrangement uses TRBV11-2 and TRBJ2-7; 7 positions match TRBD1. The CDR3 totals 15 residues. CDR1 is SGHAT, CDR2 FQNNGV, per germline. The junction had 12 bases not matched to a gene; V was cut back by 5 bases and J by 5 bases. The CDR3 DNA reads TGTGCCAGCAGCGCCATTACGTTAGGGACAGACGAGCAGTACTTC. Protein product: CASSAITLGTDEQYF.